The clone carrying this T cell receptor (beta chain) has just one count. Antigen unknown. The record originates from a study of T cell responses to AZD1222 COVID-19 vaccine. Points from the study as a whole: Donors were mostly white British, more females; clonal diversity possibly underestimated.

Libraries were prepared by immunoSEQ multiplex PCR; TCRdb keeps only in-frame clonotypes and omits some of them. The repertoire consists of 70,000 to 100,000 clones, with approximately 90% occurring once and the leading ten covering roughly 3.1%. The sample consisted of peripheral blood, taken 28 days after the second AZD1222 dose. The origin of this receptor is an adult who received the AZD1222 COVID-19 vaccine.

This CDR3 is CASSKQGAVAEAFF. DNA of the CDR3: TGTGCCAGCAGCAAACAGGGTGCTGTAGCTGAAGCTTTCTTT. The genes are TRBV7-9 and TRBJ1-1, with D tentatively TRBD1 (6 bases). CDR1 and CDR2 (germline): SEHNR, FQNEAQ (reference sequence). With 5 bases removed from V and 6 bases from J, the gap between germline ends came to 16 bases. The CDR3 covers 14 residues.